The clone carrying this T cell receptor beta chain came up a few times. Its target is not known. Unique molecular identifiers were used in preparing the TCRbeta library. Each CDR3 protein is one row after TCRdb ran MiXCR on the PCR reads. The sample lists 750,000 to 950,000 distinct CDR3 sequences; roughly 15% were seen once. This sample stems from a study of T-cell reconstitution after alpha-beta-depleted transplantation in children. General study points: T-cell numbers and diversity one year post-transplant derived largely from freshly generated T cells.

Trimming removed 1 base at V and 14 bases at J, with 8 bases between. The CDR3 spans 10 residues. This sample comprised PBMCs, mostly from graft donor cells, obtained 360 days after TCRalphabeta/CD19-depleted stem cell transplant. The chain links TRBV12-3 or TRBV12-4 to TRBJ1-1; tentatively, D is TRBD1 (5 bases). The sequence came from a male patient younger than 18 who had a stem cell transplant for acute lymphoblastic leukemia, so the T cells may come from the graft donor. As DNA, the CDR3 is TGTGCCAGCAGTTTAGGACAGCCCTTCTTT. Translation: CASSLGQPFF.